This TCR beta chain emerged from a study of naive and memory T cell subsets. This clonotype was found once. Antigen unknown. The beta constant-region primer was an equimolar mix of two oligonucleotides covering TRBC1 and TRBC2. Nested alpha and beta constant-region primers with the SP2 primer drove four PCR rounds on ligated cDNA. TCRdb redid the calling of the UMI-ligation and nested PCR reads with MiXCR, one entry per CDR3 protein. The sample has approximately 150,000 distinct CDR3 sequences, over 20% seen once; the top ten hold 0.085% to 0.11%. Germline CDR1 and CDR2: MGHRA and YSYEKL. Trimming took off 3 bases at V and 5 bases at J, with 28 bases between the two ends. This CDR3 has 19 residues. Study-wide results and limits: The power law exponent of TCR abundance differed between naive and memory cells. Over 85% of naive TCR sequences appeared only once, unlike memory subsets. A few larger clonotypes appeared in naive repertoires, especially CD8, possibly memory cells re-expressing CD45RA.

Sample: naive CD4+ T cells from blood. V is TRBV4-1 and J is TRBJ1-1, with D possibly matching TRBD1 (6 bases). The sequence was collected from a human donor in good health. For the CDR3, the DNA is TGCGCCAGCAGCCATCTCCGGTCAGGGGAGGAATGGGATCGGACTGAAGCTTTCTTT. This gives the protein CASSHLRSGEEWDRTEAFF.